This TCR beta chain was sequenced during a study of regulatory T cells in long-lasting Graves disease. Combining iRepertoire HTBI primers with Arm-PCR of CDR3 regions, the authors built TCR beta libraries. TCRdb called the multiplex PCR reads again in MiXCR, with one record for every CDR3 protein. The top ten hold approximately 10% of the sample, which has about 220,000 distinct CDR3 sequences, roughly 19% seen once. CDR1 and CDR2 (germline): MGHRA, YSYEKL. Between the trimmed V and J ends, which lost 5 bases and 0 bases, there was a span of 13 bases. The CDR3 length is 15 residues. The time point denotes: newly diagnosed GD, antithyroid drugs for less than 3 months. PBMCs were the source of the RNA used for TCR sequencing. These data are also associated with another study on T cells in Graves' hyperthyroidism and ophthalmopathy. That work states: Patients counted as stable if ophthalmopathy did not develop within 18 months.

This TCR was recovered from a woman under 40 with Graves disease. The V gene is TRBV4-1, the J gene TRBJ1-1; a weak D match, TRBD1 (6 bases). The input for sequencing was peripheral blood mononuclear cells (PBMCs), taken at new diagnosis, from a patient treated with antithyroid drugs. The CDR3 sequence: CASSYRTVLNTEAFF. DNA of the CDR3: TGCGCCAGCAGCTACCGGACAGTTTTGAACACTGAAGCTTTCTTT.